These T cell receptor beta chains were read from a single sample in a study of shared clonotypes between healthy human individuals. TCRdb's table, derived via immunoSEQ multiplex PCR, lists solely in-frame clones and lacks some. The sample yields roughly 1.5 million clones, approximately 98% seen once. The sequenced sample was naive CD4+ T cells sorted from blood. The source is a man aged 25 to 45 in good health. Each CDR3 is given with its conserved first and last residue. D genes are given only for firm matches. Size is omitted from some rows. Given values are once, few, many or a class for expanded clones.

v_call	d_call	j_call	clone_size	cdr3_nt	cdr3_aa
TRBV5-4	TRBD2	TRBJ2-7	-	TGTGCCAGCAGCTCGAAAGGGACTAGCGGGAGCGGCGAGCAGTACTTC	CASSSKGTSGSGEQYF
TRBV4-3	-	TRBJ1-4	-	TGCGCCAGCAGCCAAGATGAGGCAGGGGAAGAAAAACTGTTTTTT	CASSQDEAGEEKLFF
TRBV11-2	-	TRBJ2-1	-	TGTGCCAGCAGCTTAGGTGTGGGGGGAGAGCAGTTCTTC	CASSLGVGGEQFF
TRBV18	TRBD2	TRBJ2-7	-	TGTGCCAGCTCACCCGGGACTAGCGCCTCCCGCGAGCAGTACTTC	CASSPGTSASREQYF
TRBV27	-	TRBJ2-1	-	TGTGCCAGCAGTTTCCTCTTTTCGTCGGTTTCCTCCTACAATGAGCAGTTCTTC	CASSFLFSSVSSYNEQFF
TRBV2	TRBD2	TRBJ2-2	-	TGTGCCAGCAGCAAGCGGGAGGTCACCGGGGAGCTGTTTTTT	CASSKREVTGELFF
TRBV9	-	TRBJ2-1	-	TGTGCCAGCAGCGCCGGGACTCATTACAATGAGCAGTTCTTC	CASSAGTHYNEQFF
TRBV5-5	-	TRBJ2-3	-	TGTGCCAGCAGCTTAACCACCCTTTCGGATACGCAGTATTTT	CASSLTTLSDTQYF
TRBV4-1	TRBD1	TRBJ2-2	-	TGCGCCAGCAGCCAACCTTACAGGGGGCCCACCGGGGAGCTGTTTTTT	CASSQPYRGPTGELFF
TRBV15	-	TRBJ2-1	-	TGTGCCACCAGCAGAGGGGCATATGGCAATGAGCAGTTCTTC	CATSRGAYGNEQFF
TRBV6-6	TRBD1	TRBJ1-5	-	TGTGCCAGCAGCCTCACCGACAGGGACCATAATCAGCCCCAGCATTTT	CASSLTDRDHNQPQHF
TRBV15	TRBD1	TRBJ2-7	once	TGTGCCACCCGTGCGCAGGGGGCCTACGAGCAGTACTTC	CATRAQGAYEQYF
TRBV18	TRBD1	TRBJ2-3	-	TGTGCCAGCTCACCAGGGACAGGGAAGGTGACGCAGTATTTT	CASSPGTGKVTQYF
TRBV5-6	TRBD2	TRBJ2-1	-	TGTGCCAGCAGCTTGGGGACTAGCGGGACTGAGCAGTTCTTC	CASSLGTSGTEQFF
TRBV11-2	TRBD1	TRBJ1-2	-	TGTGCCAGCAGCAATTTAGCAGGGGGTTACTATGGCTACACCTTC	CASSNLAGGYYGYTF
TRBV5-4	TRBD1	TRBJ2-7	once	TGTGCCAGCAGCTTGGCCGTGGGACAGACAAACTACGAGCAGTACTTC	CASSLAVGQTNYEQYF
TRBV5-1	-	TRBJ2-1	-	TGCGCCAGCTCGGCCCTAAACAGCAATGAGCAGTTCTTC	CASSALNSNEQFF
TRBV11-3	TRBD1	TRBJ2-7	once	TGTGCCAGCAGCTTCGGGACAGGGAACGAGCAGTACTTC	CASSFGTGNEQYF
TRBV27	TRBD1	TRBJ1-4	-	TGTGCCAGCAGTAGACAGGGGGCTTATGAAAAACTGTTTTTT	CASSRQGAYEKLFF
TRBV7-8	-	TRBJ2-7	-	TGTGCCAGCAGCTTAGAAGCCGTCAGGGGTAAATCCTACGAGCAGTACTTC	CASSLEAVRGKSYEQYF
TRBV25-1	-	TRBJ2-3	-	TGTGCCAGCAGTGCCGGGAGAGGCCCAGATACGCAGTATTTT	CASSAGRGPDTQYF
TRBV5-1	TRBD2	TRBJ2-2	-	TGCGCCAGCAGCCCGGGACTAGCGGGGGACACCGCGAACACCGGGGAGCTGTTTTTT	CASSPGLAGDTANTGELFF
TRBV5-4	TRBD1	TRBJ1-1	-	TGTGCCAGCAGCAAGGGACAGATAACGAACACTGAAGCTTTCTTT	CASSKGQITNTEAFF
TRBV18	TRBD1	TRBJ1-1	-	TGTGCCAGCTCACATGGACAGGGAAGGTTCACTGAAGCTTTCTTT	CASSHGQGRFTEAFF
TRBV30	-	TRBJ2-6	-	TGTGCCTGGAGACTGTACCTAGGACACAGCTCTGGGGCCAACGTCCTGACTTTC	CAWRLYLGHSSGANVLTF
TRBV27	TRBD2	TRBJ2-7	-	TGTGCCAGCAGTTTACGGGCTAGCGGAGATTACGAGCAGTACTTC	CASSLRASGDYEQYF
TRBV18	-	TRBJ2-7	-	TGTGCCAGCTCACCAAGAGGACAGATCTACGAGCAGTACTTC	CASSPRGQIYEQYF
TRBV28	-	TRBJ1-5	-	TGTGCCAGCAGTCAAAGGACAGGCAATCAGCCCCAGCATTTT	CASSQRTGNQPQHF
TRBV30	TRBD2	TRBJ2-7	-	TGTGCCTGGAGTGTCACAGCGGGAGCTGGCGAGCAGTACTTC	CAWSVTAGAGEQYF
TRBV6-5	-	TRBJ2-1	-	TGTGCCAGCAGTTACAGTCAGGTCGGAAGGGAGCAGTTCTTC	CASSYSQVGREQFF